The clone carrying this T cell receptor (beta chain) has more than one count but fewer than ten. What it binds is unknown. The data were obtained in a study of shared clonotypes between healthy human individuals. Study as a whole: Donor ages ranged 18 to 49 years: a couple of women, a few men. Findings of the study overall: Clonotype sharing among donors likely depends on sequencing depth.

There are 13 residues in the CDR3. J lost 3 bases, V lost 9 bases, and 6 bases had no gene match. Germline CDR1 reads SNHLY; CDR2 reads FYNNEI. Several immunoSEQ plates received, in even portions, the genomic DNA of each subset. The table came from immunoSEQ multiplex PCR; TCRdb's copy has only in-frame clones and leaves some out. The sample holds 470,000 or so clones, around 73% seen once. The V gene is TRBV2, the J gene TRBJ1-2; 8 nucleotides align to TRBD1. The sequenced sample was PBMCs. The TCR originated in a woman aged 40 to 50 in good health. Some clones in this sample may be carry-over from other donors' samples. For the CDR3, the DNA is TGTGCCAGGCAGGGGGCGCGACACTATGGCTACACCTTC. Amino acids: CARQGARHYGYTF. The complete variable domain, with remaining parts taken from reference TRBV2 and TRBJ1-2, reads EPEVTQTPSHQVTQMGQEVILRCVPISNHLYFYWYRQILGQKVEFLVSFYNNEISEKSEIFDDQFSVERPDGSNFTLKIRSTKLEDSAMYFCARQGARHYGYTFGSGTRLTVV.